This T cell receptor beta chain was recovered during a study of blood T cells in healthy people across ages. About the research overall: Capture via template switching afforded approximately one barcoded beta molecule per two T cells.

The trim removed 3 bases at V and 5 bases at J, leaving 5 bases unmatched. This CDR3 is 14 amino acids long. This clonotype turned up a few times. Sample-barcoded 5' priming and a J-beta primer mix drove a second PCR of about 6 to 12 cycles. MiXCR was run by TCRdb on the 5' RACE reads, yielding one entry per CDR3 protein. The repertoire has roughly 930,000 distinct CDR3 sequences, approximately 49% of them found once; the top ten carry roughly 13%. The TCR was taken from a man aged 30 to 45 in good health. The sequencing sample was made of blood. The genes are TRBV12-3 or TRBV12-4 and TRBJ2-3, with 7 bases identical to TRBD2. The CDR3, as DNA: TGTGCCAGCAGTTTCGGCGGGGAGGGAGATACGCAGTATTTT. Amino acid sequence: CASSFGGEGDTQYF.